Here is one T cell receptor (beta chain) with its context. Its matching antigen is unknown. Second-dose intervals near 4 or 12 weeks were combined. CDR1 is SEHNR, CDR2 FQNEAQ, per germline (reference sequence). V lost 1 base and J lost 2, with 12 bases in between. This CDR3 comprises 16 residues. The data belong to a study of T cell responses to AZD1222 COVID-19 vaccine. Regarding the study as a whole: Among AZD1222 vaccinees, only five or six were seropositive at baseline. Females made up more of the donors, who were largely white British, and clonal diversity may have come out too low. Unmutated regions of variants are reportedly targeted by nearly half of spike-specific TCRs.

TCRdb's table, derived via immunoSEQ multiplex PCR, lists solely in-frame clones and lacks some. Among 80,000 to 100,000 clones listed, over 75% were seen once. The sequence was obtained from an adult who received the AZD1222 COVID-19 vaccine. The sequenced sample was peripheral blood, obtained 28 days after the second AZD1222 dose. The chain couples TRBV7-9 to TRBJ2-1; D may be TRBD1 (6 bases). CDR3 region: CASSLGNRVPYNEQFF. Written as DNA, the CDR3 is TGTGCCAGCAGCTTAGGGAACAGGGTGCCCTACAATGAGCAGTTCTTC.